This passage covers 10 T cell receptor beta chains from one sample sequenced in a study of T-cell memory formation after mild COVID-19. TCRdb re-called the 5' RACE reads through MiXCR, storing one row per CDR3 protein. The sample contains around 390,000 distinct CDR3 sequences, 16% of which appear only once. The sample was PBMCs or a T cell subset sorted from them (not recorded which). These receptors were collected from a man aged 18 to 30 who had mild COVID-19 (a few samples of this study predate the infection). Cell type and time point are not known.

This clonotype was observed a handful of times. The chain carries TRBV5-1 and TRBJ2-1; 8 positions agree with TRBD2. The germline V gene encodes CDR1 SGHRS and CDR2 YFSETQ. This CDR3 is built from 15 residues. The V and J ends lost 1 base and 4 bases, in that order; junction bases with no gene match: 4. The CDR3 coding sequence is TGCGCCAGCAGCTTGCGGGGGGGATGGTACAATGAGCAGTTCTTC. Its protein product is CASSLRGGWYNEQFF. Variable domain in full (rest from reference TRBV5-1 and TRBJ2-1): KAGVTQTPRYLIKTRGQQVTLSCSPISGHRSVSWYQQTPGQGLQFLFEYFSETQRNKGNFPGRFSGRQFSNSRSEMNVSTLELGDSALYLCASSLRGGWYNEQFFGPGTRLTVL.

This clonotype was seen a few times. This chain joins TRBV5-1 and TRBJ1-2; maybe TRBD1 (6 bases). The length of the CDR3 is 15 residues. V was trimmed by 1 base and J by 5 bases, leaving 15 bases between them. Germline loops: CDR1 SGHRS, CDR2 YFSETQ. DNA of the CDR3: TGCGCCAGCAGCTTGATCGCAGGGGCTTCGTATGGCTACACCTTC. Encoded protein: CASSLIAGASYGYTF.

Here the CDR3 DNA reads TGTGCCACCAGTGATCCCCAGGGGGGCACCGGGGAGCTGTTTTTT. This codes for CATSDPQGGTGELFF. V usage is TRBV24-1 and J usage is TRBJ2-2, with D possibly being TRBD1 (7 bases). CDR3 size: 15 residues. The germline V and J ends were trimmed by 3 bases and 4 bases, with 11 bases remaining between them. Germline CDR1 KGHDR, CDR2 SFDVKD.

The chain couples TRBV5-1 to TRBJ1-2; 7 bases align to TRBD1. In germline, CDR1 is SGHRS, CDR2 YFSETQ. The CDR3 has 13 residues. V shed 0 bases, J shed 8 bases, and the junction held 4 bases outside the gene matches. This CDR3 reads CASSLDRGRGYTF. In nucleotides, the CDR3 is TGCGCCAGCAGCTTGGACAGGGGTCGGGGCTACACCTTC.

This clonotype was counted ten times or more. CDR3 in DNA: TGTGCCAGCGGACAGGGTGTGGGCGAGCAGTACTTC. This translates into CASGQGVGEQYF. The chain has TRBV9 and TRBJ2-7; 8 positions agree with TRBD1. CDR1 and CDR2 (germline): SGDLS, YYNGEE. This CDR3 region has 12 residues. Trimming removed 7 bases from V and 6 bases from J; junction bases left unmatched: 6. Complete variable domain (other parts from reference TRBV9 and TRBJ2-7): DSGVTQTPKHLITATGQRVTLRCSPRSGDLSVYWYQQSLDQGLQFLIQYYNGEERAKGNILERFSAQQFPDLHSELNLSSLELGDSALYFCASGQGVGEQYFGPGTRLTVT.

In this sample, this clonotype turned up once. V gene TRBV7-9 combines with J gene TRBJ2-5; 10 nucleotides align to TRBD1. V shed 1 base, J shed 5 bases, and the junction held 4 bases outside the gene matches. CDR3 length: 15 residues. Germline V gives CDR1 SEHNR, CDR2 FQNEAQ (reference sequence). CDR3 sequence reads: CASSLGGTGVETQYF. The CDR3 DNA is TGTGCCAGCAGCTTAGGCGGGACAGGGGTCGAGACCCAGTACTTC.

The chain links TRBV2 to TRBJ2-4; D gene uncertain. Trimming took 4 bases from V and 0 from J, leaving 10 bases between them. This CDR3 is built from 15 residues. The V gene's germline CDR1 is SNHLY and CDR2 FYNNEI. The CDR3 spells CASSGARLAKNIQYF. DNA for the CDR3: TGTGCCAGCAGTGGGGCAAGACTAGCCAAAAACATTCAGTACTTC.

The V and J genes are TRBV9 and TRBJ1-1, with D possibly being TRBD1 (5 bases). CDR1 SGDLS and CDR2 YYNGEE come from the germline V gene. V was cut by 0 bases and J by 7 bases, with 7 bases left in between. The CDR3 extends over 12 amino acids. The CDR3 coding sequence is TGTGCCAGCAGCGTAGAAACAGGTGAAGCTTTCTTT. Its protein product is CASSVETGEAFF.

The V gene is TRBV2, the J gene TRBJ2-7; D is perhaps TRBD2 (5 bases). The germline V gene encodes CDR1 SNHLY and CDR2 FYNNEI. The CDR3 has 14 amino acids. Trimming removed 4 bases from V and 3 bases from J, with 13 bases in between. The DNA of the CDR3 is TGTGCCAGCAGTGCATTCAGGAGGCTCTACGAGCAGTACTTC. Protein product: CASSAFRRLYEQYF.

V is TRBV11-2 and J is TRBJ2-7; 11 nucleotides match TRBD2. The V gene's germline CDR1 is SGHAT and CDR2 FQNNGV. The CDR3 runs 15 residues. The V gene end was trimmed by 3 bases and the J gene end by 0 bases; junction bases not matched to a gene: 1. The CDR3 DNA sequence: TGTGCCAGCAGCTTGGGACTAGCGGTCTCCTACGAGCAGTACTTC. This gives the protein CASSLGLAVSYEQYF. The full variable domain, rest sourced from reference TRBV11-2 and TRBJ2-7, is EAGVAQSPRYKIIEKRQSVAFWCNPISGHATLYWYQQILGQGPKLLIQFQNNGVVDDSQLPKDRFSAERLKGVDSTLKIQPAKLEDSAVYLCASSLGLAVSYEQYFGPGTRLTVT.